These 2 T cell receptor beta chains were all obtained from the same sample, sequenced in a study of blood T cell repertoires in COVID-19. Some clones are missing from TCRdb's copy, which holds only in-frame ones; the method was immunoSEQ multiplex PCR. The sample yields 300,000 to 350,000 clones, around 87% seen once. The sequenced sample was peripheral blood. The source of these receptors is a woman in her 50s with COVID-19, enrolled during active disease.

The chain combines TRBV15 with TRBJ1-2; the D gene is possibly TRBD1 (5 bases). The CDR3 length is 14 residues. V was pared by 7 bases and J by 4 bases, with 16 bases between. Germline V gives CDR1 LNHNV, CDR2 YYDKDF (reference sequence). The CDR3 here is CATMGGTLSYGYTF. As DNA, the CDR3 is TGTGCCACCATGGGGGGGACTCTATCCTATGGCTACACCTTC.

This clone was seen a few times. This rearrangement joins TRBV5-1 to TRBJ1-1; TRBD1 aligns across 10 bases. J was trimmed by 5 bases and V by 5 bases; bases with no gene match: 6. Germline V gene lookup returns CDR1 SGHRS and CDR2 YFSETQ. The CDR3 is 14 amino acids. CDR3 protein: CASSLRDRGTEAFF. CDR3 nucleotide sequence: TGCGCCAGCAGTCTCCGGGACAGGGGTACTGAAGCTTTCTTT.